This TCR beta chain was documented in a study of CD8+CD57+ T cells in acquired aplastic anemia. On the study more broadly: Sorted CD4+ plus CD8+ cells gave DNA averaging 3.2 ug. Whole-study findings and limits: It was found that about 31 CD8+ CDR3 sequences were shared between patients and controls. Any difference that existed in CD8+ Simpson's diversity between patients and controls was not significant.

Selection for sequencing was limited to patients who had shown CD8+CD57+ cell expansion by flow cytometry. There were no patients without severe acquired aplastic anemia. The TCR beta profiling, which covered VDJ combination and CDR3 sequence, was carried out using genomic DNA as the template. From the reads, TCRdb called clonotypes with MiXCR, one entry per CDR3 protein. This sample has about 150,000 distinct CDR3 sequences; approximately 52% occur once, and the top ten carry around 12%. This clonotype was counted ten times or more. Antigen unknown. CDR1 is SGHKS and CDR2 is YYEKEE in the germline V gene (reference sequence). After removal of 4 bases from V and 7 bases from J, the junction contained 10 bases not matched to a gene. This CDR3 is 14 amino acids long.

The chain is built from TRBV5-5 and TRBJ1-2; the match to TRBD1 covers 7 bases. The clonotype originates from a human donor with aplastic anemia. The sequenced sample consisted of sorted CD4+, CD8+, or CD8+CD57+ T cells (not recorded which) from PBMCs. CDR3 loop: CASSLPYRDSGYTF. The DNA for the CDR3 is TGTGCCAGCAGCCTCCCCTACAGGGACAGTGGCTACACCTTC.